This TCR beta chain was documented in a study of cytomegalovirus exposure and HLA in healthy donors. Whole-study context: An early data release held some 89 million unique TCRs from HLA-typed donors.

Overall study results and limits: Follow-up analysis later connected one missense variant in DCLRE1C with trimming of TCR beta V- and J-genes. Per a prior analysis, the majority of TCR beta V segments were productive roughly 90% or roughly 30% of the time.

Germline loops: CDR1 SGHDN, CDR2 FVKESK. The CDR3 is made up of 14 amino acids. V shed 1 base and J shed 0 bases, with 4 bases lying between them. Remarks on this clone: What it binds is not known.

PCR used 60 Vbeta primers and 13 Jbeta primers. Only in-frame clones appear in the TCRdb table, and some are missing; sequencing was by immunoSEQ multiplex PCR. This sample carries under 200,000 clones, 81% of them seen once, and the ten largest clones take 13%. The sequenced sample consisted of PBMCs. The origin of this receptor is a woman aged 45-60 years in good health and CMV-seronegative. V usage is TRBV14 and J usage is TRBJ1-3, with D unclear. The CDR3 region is CASSQAGSGNTIYF. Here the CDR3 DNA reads TGTGCCAGCAGCCAAGCGGGCTCTGGAAACACCATATATTTT.